Each of the 2 T cell receptor beta chains below was sequenced from the same sample in a study of cytomegalovirus exposure and HLA in healthy donors. The PCR made use of 60 Vbeta and 13 Jbeta primers. The data were produced by immunoSEQ multiplex PCR, yet TCRdb's version contains in-frame clones alone and is incomplete. The sample lists some 180,000 clones; about 13% were seen once. The sample taken for sequencing was PBMCs. These TCRs come from a man aged 45-65 years in good health and CMV-seropositive.

This clone was observed a handful of times. The V call is TRBV6-6, the J call TRBJ1-4; the D is unclear. The CDR3 totals 14 residues. V lost 6 bases and J 14 bases, leaving 22 bases between the germline ends. Germline CDR1 reads MNHNY; CDR2 reads SVGAGI (reference sequence). In DNA form, the CDR3 reads TGTGCCAGCAGGAGGCCCGACCGGTCCACGGTGCTGTTTTTT. It is translated as CASRRPDRSTVLFF.

This clone was picked up a small number of times. The DNA of the CDR3 is TGTGCCAGCAACCGTCTGGGGGCGGGGAACACTGAAGCTTTCTTT. Its translation: CASNRLGAGNTEAFF. The genes are TRBV13 and TRBJ1-1, with TRBD1 as a possible D gene (6 bases). This CDR3 has 15 amino acids. Germline V CDR1 and CDR2: PRHDT, FYEKMQ (reference sequence). V lost 7 bases, J lost 1 base, and 16 bases lay in between.